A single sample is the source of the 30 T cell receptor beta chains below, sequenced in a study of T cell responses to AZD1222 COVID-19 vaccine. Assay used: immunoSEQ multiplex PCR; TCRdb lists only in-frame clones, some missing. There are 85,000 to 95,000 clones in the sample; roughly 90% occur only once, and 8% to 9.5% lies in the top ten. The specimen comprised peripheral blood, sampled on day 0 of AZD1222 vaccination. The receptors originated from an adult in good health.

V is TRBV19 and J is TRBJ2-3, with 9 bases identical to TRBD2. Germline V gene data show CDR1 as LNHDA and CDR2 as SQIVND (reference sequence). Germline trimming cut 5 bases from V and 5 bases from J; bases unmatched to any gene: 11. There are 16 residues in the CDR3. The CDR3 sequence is CASSSLVAGVLDTQYF. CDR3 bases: TGTGCCAGTAGTTCCCTAGTAGCGGGGGTCCTAGATACGCAGTATTTT.

CDR3 amino acids: CASSLAGSPGNTIYF. DNA for the CDR3: TGCGCCAGCAGCTTGGCCGGCTCCCCAGGAAACACCATATATTTT. V is TRBV5-1 and J is TRBJ1-3, with D hard to call. CDR1 is SGHRS, CDR2 YFSETQ, per germline. Trimming removed 0 bases at V and 4 bases at J, with 11 bases between. The CDR3 length is 15 residues. Variable domain in full (rest from reference TRBV5-1 and TRBJ1-3): KAGVTQTPRYLIKTRGQQVTLSCSPISGHRSVSWYQQTPGQGLQFLFEYFSETQRNKGNFPGRFSGRQFSNSRSEMNVSTLELGDSALYLCASSLAGSPGNTIYFGEGSWLTVV.

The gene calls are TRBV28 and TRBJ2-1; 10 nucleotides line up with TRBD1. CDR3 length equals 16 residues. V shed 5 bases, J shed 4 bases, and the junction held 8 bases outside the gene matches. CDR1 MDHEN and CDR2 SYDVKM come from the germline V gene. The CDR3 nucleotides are TGTGCCAGCAGTCTTCCCGGACAGGGGGGGTACAATGAGCAGTTCTTC. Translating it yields CASSLPGQGGYNEQFF.

Here the CDR3 DNA reads TGTGCCAGCAGCCAAGTCGGACTAGCGGGGGGGCGTGGGAATGAGCAGTTCTTC. Translated, it gives CASSQVGLAGGRGNEQFF. The rearrangement links TRBV4-2 to TRBJ2-1; 15 bases agree with TRBD2. The ends lost 1 base at V and 7 bases at J; junction bases unmatched: 8. This CDR3 has 18 residues. Germline V gene lookup returns CDR1 LGHNA and CDR2 YNFKEQ.

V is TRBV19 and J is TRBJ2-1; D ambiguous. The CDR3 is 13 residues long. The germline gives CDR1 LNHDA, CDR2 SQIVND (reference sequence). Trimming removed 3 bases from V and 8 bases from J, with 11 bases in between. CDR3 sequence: CASSMGRRDEQFF. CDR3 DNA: TGTGCCAGTAGTATGGGCAGACGGGATGAGCAGTTCTTC.

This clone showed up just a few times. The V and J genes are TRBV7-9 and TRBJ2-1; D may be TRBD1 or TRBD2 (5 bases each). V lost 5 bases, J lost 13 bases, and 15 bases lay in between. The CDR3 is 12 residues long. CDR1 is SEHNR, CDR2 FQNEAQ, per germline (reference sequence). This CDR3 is CASSATPGRQFF. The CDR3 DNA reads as TGTGCCAGCAGCGCCACCCCGGGACGCCAGTTCTTC.

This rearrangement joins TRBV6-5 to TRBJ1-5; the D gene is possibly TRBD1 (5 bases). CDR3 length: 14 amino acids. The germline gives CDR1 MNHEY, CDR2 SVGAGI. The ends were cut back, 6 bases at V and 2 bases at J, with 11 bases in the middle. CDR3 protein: CASSTGRRNQPQHF. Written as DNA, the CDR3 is TGTGCCAGCAGCACGGGACGGCGCAATCAGCCCCAGCATTTT.

CDR3 sequence: CASSVDFQYGYTF. Here the CDR3 DNA reads TGCGCCAGCAGCGTGGACTTCCAATATGGCTACACCTTC. The rearrangement links TRBV5-1 to TRBJ1-2; D gene uncertain. V was clipped by 4 bases and J by 5 bases, with 12 bases between them. Germline V gene lookup returns CDR1 SGHRS and CDR2 YFSETQ. The CDR3 length is 13 residues.

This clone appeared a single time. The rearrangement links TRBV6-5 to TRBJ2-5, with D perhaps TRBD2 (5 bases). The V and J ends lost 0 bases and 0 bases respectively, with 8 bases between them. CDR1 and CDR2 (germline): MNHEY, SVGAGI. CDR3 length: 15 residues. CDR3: CASSYSRAYQETQYF. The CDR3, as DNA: TGTGCCAGCAGTTACTCGAGGGCGTACCAAGAGACCCAGTACTTC.

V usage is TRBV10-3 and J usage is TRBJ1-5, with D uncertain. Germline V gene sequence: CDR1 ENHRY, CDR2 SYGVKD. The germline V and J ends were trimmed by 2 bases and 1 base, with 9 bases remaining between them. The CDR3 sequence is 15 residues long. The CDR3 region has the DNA TGTGCCATCAGTGAGGGAAAACTGAGCAATCAGCCCCAGCATTTT. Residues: CAISEGKLSNQPQHF.

The CDR3 spells CASSLRVDQPQHF. In DNA, the CDR3 is TGTGCCAGCAGCTTAAGGGTGGATCAGCCCCAGCATTTT. The gene calls are TRBV5-8 and TRBJ1-5; D unclear. Germline V gene sequence: CDR1 SGHTS, CDR2 YDEGEE. V gave up 2 bases and J gave up 5 bases, with 8 bases separating them. The CDR3 is 13 amino acids.

The CDR3 DNA is TGTGCCAGCAGCCATCTTGGGAGGGCGGATAATTCACCCCTCCACTTT. Its translation: CASSHLGRADNSPLHF. The chain employs TRBV14 and TRBJ1-6, with D unclear. This CDR3 is built from 16 residues. The V end lost 3 bases, the J end lost 5 bases, and 14 bases lay between the germline ends. CDR1 and CDR2 from the germline V gene are SGHDN and FVKESK. The variable domain in full, completed from reference TRBV14 and TRBJ1-6, reads EAGVTQFPSHSVIEKGQTVTLRCDPISGHDNLYWYRRVMGKEIKFLLHFVKESKQDESGMPNNRFLAERTGGTYSTLKVQPAELEDSGVYFCASSHLGRADNSPLHFGNGTRLTVT.

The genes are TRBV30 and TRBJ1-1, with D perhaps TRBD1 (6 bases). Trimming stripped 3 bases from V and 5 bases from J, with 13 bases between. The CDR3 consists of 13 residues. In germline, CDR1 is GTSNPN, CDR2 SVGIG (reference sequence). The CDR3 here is CAWSLQGGTEAFF. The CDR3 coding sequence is TGTGCCTGGAGCCTACAAGGGGGGACTGAAGCTTTCTTT.

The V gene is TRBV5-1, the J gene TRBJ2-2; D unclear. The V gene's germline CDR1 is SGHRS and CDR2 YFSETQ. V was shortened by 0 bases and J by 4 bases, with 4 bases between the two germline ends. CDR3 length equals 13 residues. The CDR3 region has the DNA TGCGCCAGCAGCTTGGTGGGCACCGGGGAGCTGTTTTTT. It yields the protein CASSLVGTGELFF.

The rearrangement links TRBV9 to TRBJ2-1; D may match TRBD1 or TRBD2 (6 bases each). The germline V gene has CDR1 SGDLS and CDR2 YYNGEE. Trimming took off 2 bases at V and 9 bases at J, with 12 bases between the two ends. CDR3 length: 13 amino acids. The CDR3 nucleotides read TGTGCCAGCAGCGTTCCGGGGGCAAGTGAGCAGTTCTTC. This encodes CASSVPGASEQFF. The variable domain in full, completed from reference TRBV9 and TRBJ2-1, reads DSGVTQTPKHLITATGQRVTLRCSPRSGDLSVYWYQQSLDQGLQFLIQYYNGEERAKGNILERFSAQQFPDLHSELNLSSLELGDSALYFCASSVPGASEQFFGPGTRLTVL.

The CDR3 sequence: CASSLNPRGNYGYTF. The CDR3 DNA sequence: TGCGCCAGCAGCTTGAACCCTCGGGGTAACTATGGCTACACCTTC. The chain combines TRBV5-1 with TRBJ1-2; the D is unclear. CDR1 and CDR2 from the germline V gene are SGHRS and YFSETQ. The CDR3 is 15 amino acids. V dropped 1 base and J dropped 1 base, with 11 bases sitting between them.

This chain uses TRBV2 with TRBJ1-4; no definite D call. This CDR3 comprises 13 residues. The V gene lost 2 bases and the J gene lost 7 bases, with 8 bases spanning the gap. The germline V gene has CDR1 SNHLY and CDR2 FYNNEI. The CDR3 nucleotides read TGTGCCAGCAGTGAACCCGGTACTGAAAAACTGTTTTTT. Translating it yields CASSEPGTEKLFF.

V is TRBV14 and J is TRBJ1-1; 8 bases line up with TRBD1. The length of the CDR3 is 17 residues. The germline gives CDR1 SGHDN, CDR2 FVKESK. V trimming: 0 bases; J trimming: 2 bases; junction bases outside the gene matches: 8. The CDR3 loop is CASSQDLGTGVNTEAFF. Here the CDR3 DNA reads TGTGCCAGCAGCCAAGATTTAGGGACAGGCGTTAACACTGAAGCTTTCTTT.

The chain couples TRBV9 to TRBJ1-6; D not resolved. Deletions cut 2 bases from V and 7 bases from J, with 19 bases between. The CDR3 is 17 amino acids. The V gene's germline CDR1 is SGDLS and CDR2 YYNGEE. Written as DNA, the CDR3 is TGTGCCAGCAGCGTCGACCCCCGGGGTTTGGGGAATTCACCCCTCCACTTT. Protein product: CASSVDPRGLGNSPLHF.

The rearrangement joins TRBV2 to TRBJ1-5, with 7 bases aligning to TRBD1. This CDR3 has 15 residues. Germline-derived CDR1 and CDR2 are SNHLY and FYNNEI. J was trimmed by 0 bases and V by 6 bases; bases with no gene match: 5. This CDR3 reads CASSKQGISNQPQHF. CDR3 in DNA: TGTGCCAGCAGCAAACAGGGGATTAGCAATCAGCCCCAGCATTTT.

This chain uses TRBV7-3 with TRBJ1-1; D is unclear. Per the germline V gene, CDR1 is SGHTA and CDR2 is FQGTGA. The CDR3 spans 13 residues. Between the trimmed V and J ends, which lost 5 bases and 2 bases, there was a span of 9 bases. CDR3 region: CASSPQTNTEAFF. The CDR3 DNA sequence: TGTGCCAGCAGCCCGCAGACTAACACTGAAGCTTTCTTT.

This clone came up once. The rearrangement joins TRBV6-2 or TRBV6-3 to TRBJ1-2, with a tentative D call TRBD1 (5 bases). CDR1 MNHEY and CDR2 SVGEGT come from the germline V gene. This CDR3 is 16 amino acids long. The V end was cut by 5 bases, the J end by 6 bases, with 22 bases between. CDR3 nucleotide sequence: TGTGCCAGCAGTAACAACTTACAGGACGTCCCCCATGGCTACACCTTC. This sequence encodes CASSNNLQDVPHGYTF.

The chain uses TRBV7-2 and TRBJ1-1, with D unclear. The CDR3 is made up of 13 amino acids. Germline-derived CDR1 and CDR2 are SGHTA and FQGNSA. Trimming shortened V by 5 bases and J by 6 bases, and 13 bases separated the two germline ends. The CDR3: CASSPQPVPEAFF. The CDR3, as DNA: TGTGCCAGCAGCCCGCAACCAGTACCTGAAGCTTTCTTT.

CDR3 protein: CASRTRDNPYEQYF. The CDR3 coding sequence is TGTGCCAGTCGGACCCGGGACAACCCCTACGAGCAGTACTTC. This chain joins TRBV27 and TRBJ2-7, with a possible D match to TRBD1 (6 bases). CDR1 MNHEY and CDR2 SMNVEV come from the germline V gene (reference sequence). This CDR3 is 14 amino acids long. Trimming stripped 9 bases from V and 2 bases from J, with 17 bases between.

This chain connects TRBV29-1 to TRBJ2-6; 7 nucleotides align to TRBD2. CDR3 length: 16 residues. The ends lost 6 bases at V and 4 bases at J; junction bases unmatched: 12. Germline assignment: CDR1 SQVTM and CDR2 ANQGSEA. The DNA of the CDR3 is TGCAGCGTCCCCGCTAGGGAGGGGACCGGGGCCAACGTCCTGACTTTC. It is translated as CSVPAREGTGANVLTF.

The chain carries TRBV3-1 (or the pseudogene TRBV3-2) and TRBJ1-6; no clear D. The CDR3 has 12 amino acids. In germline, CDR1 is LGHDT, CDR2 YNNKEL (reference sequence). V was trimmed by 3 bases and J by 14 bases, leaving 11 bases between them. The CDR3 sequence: CASSHPLNTLHF. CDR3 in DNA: TGTGCCAGCAGCCACCCCCTCAATACCCTCCACTTT.

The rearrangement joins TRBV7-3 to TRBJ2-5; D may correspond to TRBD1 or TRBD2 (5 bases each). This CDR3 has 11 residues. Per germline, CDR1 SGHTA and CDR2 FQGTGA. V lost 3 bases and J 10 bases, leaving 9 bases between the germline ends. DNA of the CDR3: TGTGCCAGCAGCTTGGGACGCTACCAGTACTTC. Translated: CASSLGRYQYF.

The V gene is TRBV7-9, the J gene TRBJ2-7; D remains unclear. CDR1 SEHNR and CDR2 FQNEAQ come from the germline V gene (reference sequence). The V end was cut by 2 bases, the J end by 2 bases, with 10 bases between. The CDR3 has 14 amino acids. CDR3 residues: CASSLRQDAYEQYF. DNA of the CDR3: TGTGCCAGCAGCTTAAGGCAGGACGCCTACGAGCAGTACTTC.

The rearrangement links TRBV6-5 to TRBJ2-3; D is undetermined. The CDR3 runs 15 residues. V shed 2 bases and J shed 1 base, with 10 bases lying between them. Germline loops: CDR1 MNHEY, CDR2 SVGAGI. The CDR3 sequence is CASSYQRHRTDTQYF. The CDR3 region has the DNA TGTGCCAGCAGTTACCAGAGACACCGCACAGATACGCAGTATTTT.

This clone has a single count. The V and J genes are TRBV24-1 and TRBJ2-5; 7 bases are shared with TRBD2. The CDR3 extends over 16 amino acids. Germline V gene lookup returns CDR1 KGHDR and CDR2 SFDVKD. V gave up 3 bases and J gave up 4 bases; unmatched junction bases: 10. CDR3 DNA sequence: TGTGCCACCAGTGATCCGCGGGGAGGGGAGGGAGAGACCCAGTACTTC. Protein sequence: CATSDPRGGEGETQYF.